This TCR beta chain was observed in a study of T cell responses to AZD1222 COVID-19 vaccine. Findings and caveats of the study: Spike-specific TCR breadth and depth rose after two AZD1222 doses. Repertoires were collected only later (after the peak T cell response had occurred).

Sequenced by immunoSEQ multiplex PCR; TCRdb stores in-frame clones only, minus some. This sample has approximately 150,000 clones, with about nine tenths found just once. On this clone itself: Antigen specificity is unknown.

The material was peripheral blood, obtained on day 0 of AZD1222 vaccination. The TCR sequence derives from an adult in good health.

CDR3 protein: CASRAFSGNTIYF. In DNA form, the CDR3 reads TGTGCCAGCAGAGCCTTCTCTGGAAACACCATATATTTT. The rearrangement uses TRBV6-5 and TRBJ1-3; D is uncertain. Deletions cut 6 bases from V and 0 bases from J, with 6 bases between. Germline-derived CDR1 and CDR2 are MNHEY and SVGAGI. The CDR3 loop spans 13 amino acids.